These T cell receptor beta chains were read from a single sample in a study of glioma-infiltrating T cells after dendritic cell vaccination. Using immunoSEQ multiplex PCR, the repertoire was profiled, and TCRdb retains in-frame clones only, with some absent. Of approximately 92,000 clones listed, approximately 80% are singletons. The material was blood, obtained after dendritic cell vaccination. The receptor source for this set is a human donor with glioblastoma. Each CDR3 is given with its conserved first and last residue. Each record gives: V gene, D gene, J gene, clone size, CDR3 protein, CDR3 DNA. The D gene is left open where the match is weak. Clone sizes are given selectively: once, few, many, or a class where the clone is expanded.

TRBV29-1	TRBD1	TRBJ2-2	-	CSVEDRGGKTGELFF	TGCAGCGTTGAAGATCGAGGGGGCAAGACCGGGGAGCTGTTTTTT
TRBV28	-	TRBJ1-4	-	CASNGGRDSGKLFF	TGTGCCAGCAACGGAGGCAGGGACTCAGGAAAACTGTTTTTT
TRBV5-1	-	TRBJ2-3	-	CASRYPDTQYF	TGCGCCAGCAGATATCCTGATACGCAGTATTTT
TRBV11-3	TRBD2	TRBJ2-5	-	CASSLGGGSGSLETQYF	TGTGCCAGCAGCTTAGGAGGGGGTAGCGGGAGTTTGGAGACCCAGTACTTC
TRBV5-1	TRBD1	TRBJ1-2	-	CASSPRHPGGPGGYTF	TGCGCCAGCAGCCCCCGGCACCCAGGGGGACCGGGAGGCTACACCTTC
TRBV5-1	-	TRBJ1-2	-	CASSLSAGLDYGYTF	TGCGCCAGCAGCTTGAGTGCAGGGTTAGACTATGGCTACACCTTC
TRBV6-1	TRBD2	TRBJ2-2	-	CASSAGTTRQSGELFF	TGTGCCAGCAGTGCGGGGACTACCCGACAGTCCGGGGAGCTGTTTTTT
TRBV7-2	TRBD2	TRBJ2-3	-	CASSLRGGGGTDTQYF	TGTGCCAGCAGCTTAAGGGGCGGGGGTGGAACAGATACGCAGTATTTT
TRBV18	-	TRBJ2-7	-	CASSLGGEQYF	TGTGCCAGCTCCCTGGGGGGCGAGCAGTACTTC
TRBV6-5	TRBD2	TRBJ2-1	few	CASSVPGLAGGTQFF	TGTGCCAGCAGTGTCCCGGGACTAGCGGGAGGGACGCAGTTCTTC
TRBV27	-	TRBJ2-3	-	CASSLAGADTQYF	TGTGCCAGCAGTCTAGCAGGGGCAGATACGCAGTATTTT
TRBV7-3	TRBD1	TRBJ1-4	-	CASSPTGGVNEKLFF	TGTGCCAGCAGCCCGACAGGGGGGGTTAATGAAAAACTGTTTTTT
TRBV6-1	TRBD2	TRBJ2-7	-	CASRTLAGGPHEQYF	TGTGCCAGCAGGACCCTAGCGGGAGGGCCCCACGAGCAGTACTTC
TRBV6-1	TRBD1	TRBJ1-2	-	CASRTGGAPYGYTF	TGTGCCAGCAGGACAGGGGGCGCCCCCTATGGCTACACCTTC
TRBV7-9	TRBD1	TRBJ1-4	few	CASSRRQGINEKLFF	TGTGCCAGCAGCCGGAGACAGGGGATAAATGAAAAACTGTTTTTT
TRBV6-4	TRBD2	TRBJ2-2	-	CASSGGSHTGELFF	TGTGCCAGCAGTGGCGGGAGCCATACCGGGGAGCTGTTTTTT
TRBV2	TRBD1	TRBJ1-4	-	CASSRDRPSKGEKLFF	TGTGCCAGCAGTCGGGACAGACCTTCTAAGGGTGAAAAACTGTTTTTT
TRBV5-4	-	TRBJ1-5	-	CASSLMGGNQPQHF	TGTGCCAGCAGCTTGATGGGGGGTAATCAGCCCCAGCATTTT
TRBV6-5	-	TRBJ1-2	-	CASSYSRGDGYTF	TGTGCCAGCAGTTACTCGCGGGGGGATGGCTACACCTTC
TRBV25-1	TRBD1	TRBJ2-5	few	CASSESPSQGGQETQYF	TGTGCCAGCAGTGAATCCCCCTCACAGGGGGGCCAAGAGACCCAGTACTTC
TRBV11-1	-	TRBJ2-5	-	CASTLGRLETQYF	TGTGCCAGCACCCTAGGCAGATTAGAGACCCAGTACTTC
TRBV29-1	TRBD1	TRBJ1-2	-	CSFGTGTLPGYTF	TGCAGCTTCGGGACAGGCACCCTCCCGGGCTACACCTTC
TRBV9	-	TRBJ1-4	-	CASSIGAGNEKLFF	TGTGCCAGCAGCATAGGGGCGGGTAATGAAAAACTGTTTTTT
TRBV7-9	TRBD2	TRBJ2-1	-	CASSPRLAGGPNEQFF	TGTGCCAGCAGCCCCAGACTAGCGGGAGGGCCCAATGAGCAGTTCTTC
TRBV9	-	TRBJ1-1	-	CASSPRGNTEAFF	TGTGCCAGCAGCCCCCGCGGGAACACTGAAGCTTTCTTT
TRBV1	-	TRBJ2-7	-	CTRPRGYAYEQYF	TGCACTCGCCCCAGAGGCTACGCCTACGAGCAGTACTTC
TRBV7-9	-	TRBJ1-1	-	CASSFGGGYTEAFF	TGTGCCAGCAGCTTTGGGGGGGGGTACACTGAAGCTTTCTTT
TRBV5-1	-	TRBJ1-1	-	CASSLDHRASEAFF	TGCGCCAGCAGCTTGGATCACCGAGCGTCTGAAGCTTTCTTT
TRBV10-3	TRBD1	TRBJ2-2	few	CAISQGVYNGELFF	TGTGCCATCAGCCAGGGGGTTTATAACGGGGAGCTGTTTTTT
TRBV5-1	-	TRBJ2-1	-	CASSLSAGSYNEQFF	TGCGCCAGCAGCTTGAGCGCGGGGTCCTACAATGAGCAGTTCTTC
TRBV21-1	-	TRBJ1-1	-	CASSPSGGGNTEAFF	TGTGCCAGCAGCCCCTCCGGGGGAGGGAACACTGAAGCTTTCTTT
TRBV10-1	-	TRBJ2-3	-	CASSSGVGADTQYF	TGCGCCAGCAGCTCGGGGGTAGGAGCAGATACGCAGTATTTT
TRBV6-6	-	TRBJ2-7	few	CASSFHRIGGVEQYF	TGTGCCAGCAGCTTTCACCGGATAGGCGGCGTCGAGCAGTACTTC
TRBV28	-	TRBJ2-1	few	CASRPYSEHEQFF	TGTGCCAGCAGGCCTTATAGCGAACATGAGCAGTTCTTC
TRBV10-3	-	TRBJ2-1	-	CAISEGLGGRSSYNEQFF	TGTGCCATCAGTGAGGGACTAGGGGGGCGGTCCTCCTACAATGAGCAGTTCTTC
TRBV2	-	TRBJ2-4	-	CASSEWGDAKNIQYF	TGTGCCAGCAGTGAATGGGGGGACGCCAAAAACATTCAGTACTTC
TRBV5-1	TRBD2	TRBJ2-3	-	CASSPPSGGSTDTQYF	TGCGCCAGCAGCCCGCCTAGCGGGGGAAGCACAGATACGCAGTATTTT
TRBV9	-	TRBJ2-1	few	CASSVGTNSYNEQFF	TGTGCCAGCAGCGTGGGGACAAACTCCTACAATGAGCAGTTCTTC
TRBV4-2	-	TRBJ2-1	-	CASSQATGNPRNEQFF	TGTGCCAGCAGCCAGGCCACAGGAAACCCTAGGAATGAGCAGTTCTTC
TRBV19	-	TRBJ1-4	-	CASSTPRRQGATPIF	TGTGCCAGTAGTACCCCCCGACGGCAGGGCGCTACCCCTATTTTT
TRBV19	-	TRBJ1-2	-	CASSILRGSHYGYTF	TGTGCCAGTAGTATATTGCGGGGCAGCCACTATGGCTACACCTTC
TRBV9	TRBD2	TRBJ2-1	-	CASSVSGRFENEQFF	TGTGCCAGCAGCGTCAGCGGGAGGTTTGAGAATGAGCAGTTCTTC
TRBV5-6	TRBD2	TRBJ2-5	-	CASSPRTSGRKGETQYF	TGTGCCAGCAGCCCCCGGACTAGCGGGAGGAAGGGGGAGACCCAGTACTTC
TRBV2	-	TRBJ1-2	-	CASRGTYGYTF	TGTGCCAGCAGGGGGACTTATGGCTACACCTTC
TRBV25-1	-	TRBJ1-1	-	CASKRELDTEAFF	TGTGCCAGCAAACGGGAGCTTGACACTGAAGCTTTCTTT
TRBV6-6	-	TRBJ1-2	once	CASRAGAYGYTF	TGTGCCAGCAGGGCAGGTGCCTATGGCTACACCTTC
TRBV7-3	-	TRBJ2-7	-	CASSSQSDSEQYF	TGTGCCAGCAGCTCCCAGTCTGACTCCGAGCAGTACTTC
TRBV5-1	TRBD1	TRBJ1-2	-	CASSLGKDRFNYGYTF	TGCGCCAGCAGCTTGGGGAAGGACAGGTTTAACTATGGCTACACCTTC
TRBV28	TRBD2	TRBJ2-1	-	CASSLTGPLAGGYNEQFF	TGTGCCAGCAGTTTAACCGGCCCCCTAGCGGGAGGCTACAATGAGCAGTTCTTC
TRBV27	TRBD2	TRBJ2-3	-	CASSLKGGPASPVRYF	TGTGCCAGCAGTTTAAAGGGAGGGCCCGCCTCCCCAGTGAGGTATTTT
TRBV19	TRBD1	TRBJ2-5	few	CASSRDRGRETQYF	TGTGCCAGTAGCCGGGACAGGGGTCGGGAGACCCAGTACTTC
TRBV5-6	-	TRBJ2-2	-	CASSLAGGANTGELFF	TGTGCCAGCAGCTTGGCGGGCGGGGCGAACACCGGGGAGCTGTTTTTT
TRBV2	-	TRBJ2-7	-	CASKLQGNSYEQYF	TGTGCCAGCAAGCTCCAGGGAAACTCCTACGAGCAGTACTTC
TRBV7-3	-	TRBJ1-1	few	CASSLSAFTEAFF	TGTGCCAGCAGCTTAAGCGCTTTTACTGAAGCTTTCTTT
TRBV7-3	TRBD1	TRBJ1-2	once	CASSPGTGDSGYTF	TGTGCCAGCAGCCCGGGGACAGGGGATAGTGGCTACACCTTC
TRBV18	TRBD2	TRBJ2-2	once	CASSPLVTSGGGAGELFF	TGTGCCAGCTCACCACTCGTTACTAGCGGGGGCGGCGCCGGGGAGCTGTTTTTT
TRBV21-1	-	TRBJ1-3	-	CASSKTSPDFGNTIYF	TGTGCCAGCAGCAAGACTTCTCCGGACTTTGGAAACACCATATATTTT